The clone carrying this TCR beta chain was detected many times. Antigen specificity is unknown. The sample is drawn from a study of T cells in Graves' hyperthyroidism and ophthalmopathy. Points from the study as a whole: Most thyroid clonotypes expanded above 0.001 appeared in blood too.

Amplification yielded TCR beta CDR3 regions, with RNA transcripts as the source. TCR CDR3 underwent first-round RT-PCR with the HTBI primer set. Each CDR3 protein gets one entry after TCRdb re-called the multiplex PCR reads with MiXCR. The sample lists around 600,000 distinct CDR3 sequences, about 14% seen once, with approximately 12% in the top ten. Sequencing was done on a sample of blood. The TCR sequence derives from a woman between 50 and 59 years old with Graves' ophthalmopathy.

This CDR3 reads CASSKPGGLGSGNQPQHF. Here the CDR3 DNA reads TGTGCCAGCAGCAAACCAGGGGGCTTGGGTTCGGGCAATCAGCCCCAGCATTTT. The chain combines TRBV12-3 or TRBV12-4 with TRBJ1-5; 8 nucleotides agree with TRBD1. V shed 6 bases and J 2 bases; nucleotides not matched to a gene: 15. CDR3 length equals 18 residues.